The 15 T cell receptor beta chains presented below share a single source sample, sequenced in a study of control samples from healthy donors and cancer patients. Libraries were prepared by immunoSEQ multiplex PCR; TCRdb keeps only in-frame clonotypes and omits some of them. The profile shows approximately 99,000 clones, about 80% of them singletons. The sequencing input was blood. The receptor set was obtained from a man younger than 30 in good health.

Here the CDR3 reads CASSQGQPNQPQHF. The CDR3 DNA reads TGTGCCAGCAGCCAGGGACAGCCTAATCAGCCCCAGCATTTT. The rearrangement uses TRBV3-1 (or the pseudogene TRBV3-2) and TRBJ1-5; 7 bases fit TRBD1. The germline V gene encodes CDR1 LGHDT and CDR2 YNNKEL (reference sequence). The CDR3 spans 14 residues. V dropped 3 bases and J dropped 4; count of bases not matched to a gene: 3.

The chain has TRBV5-1 and TRBJ2-5, with unresolved D. Germline CDR1 is SGHRS and CDR2 is YFSETQ. V was shortened by 1 base and J by 3 bases, with 1 base between the two germline ends. This CDR3 spans 11 amino acids. CDR3 DNA sequence: TGCGCCAGCAGCTTGAAAGAGACCCAGTACTTC. Translating it yields CASSLKETQYF.

The genes are TRBV18 and TRBJ2-2; unclear D gene. The CDR3 covers 14 residues. CDR1 KGHSH and CDR2 LQKENI come from the germline V gene. Between the trimmed V and J ends, which lost 0 bases and 2 bases, there was a span of 4 bases. CDR3 sequence (DNA): TGTGCCAGCTCACCACCACGTAACACCGGGGAGCTGTTTTTT. It yields the protein CASSPPRNTGELFF.

This clone has just one count. This rearrangement joins TRBV9 to TRBJ1-2; D is possibly TRBD1 (6 bases). Germline lookup yields CDR1 SGDLS and CDR2 YYNGEE. The CDR3 totals 14 residues. Trimming pared 9 bases from V and 6 bases from J, leaving 21 bases between. DNA of the CDR3: TGTGCCACCTCAGGTCTAGTCAGGGGACATGGCTACACCTTC. It translates to CATSGLVRGHGYTF.

The chain carries TRBV27 and TRBJ2-3; D call uncertain. The CDR3 covers 14 residues. Per germline, CDR1 MNHEY and CDR2 SMNVEV (reference sequence). V lost 2 bases to trimming and J lost 0 bases, with 6 bases between them. The CDR3 loop reads CASSLKTSTDTQYF. The CDR3 nucleotides are TGTGCCAGCAGTTTAAAAACTAGCACAGATACGCAGTATTTT.

V usage is TRBV7-2 and J usage is TRBJ1-1; TRBD1 aligns across 10 bases. CDR3 length: 15 amino acids. Germline CDR1 and CDR2: SGHTA and FQGNSA. The trim removed 1 base at V and 5 bases at J, leaving 4 bases unmatched. Here the CDR3 reads CASSLGGQGLTEAFF. DNA of the CDR3: TGTGCCAGCAGCTTAGGGGGACAGGGGCTGACTGAAGCTTTCTTT.

The rearrangement uses TRBV6-5 and TRBJ1-2; the match to TRBD1 covers 7 bases. Germline lookup yields CDR1 MNHEY and CDR2 SVGAGI. The V and J ends lost 6 bases and 8 bases, in that order; junction bases with no gene match: 9. This CDR3 is 13 amino acids long. This chain's CDR3 is CASRDRQGSGYTF. The CDR3 DNA reads as TGTGCCAGCAGGGATCGACAGGGTTCGGGCTACACCTTC.

This chain uses TRBV24-1 with TRBJ1-2, with a tentative D call TRBD1 (5 bases). Germline lookup yields CDR1 KGHDR and CDR2 SFDVKD. The CDR3 covers 16 residues. V was cut by 3 bases and J by 8 bases, with 21 bases left in between. CDR3 DNA: TGTGCCACCAGTGATCCCCGGGAAGGGGCAGGAAGAGGCTACACCTTC. Translation: CATSDPREGAGRGYTF.

The chain links TRBV5-6 to TRBJ2-7; TRBD2 is a possible D gene (7 bases). This CDR3 has 14 residues. V lost 4 bases, J lost 1 base, and 12 bases lay in between. CDR1 SGHDT and CDR2 YYEEEE come from the germline V gene. The CDR3 coding sequence is TGTGCCAGCAGCCTAGGGGGGGCTTCCTACGAGCAGTACGTC. Translated, it gives CASSLGGASYEQYV.

The chain has TRBV7-2 and TRBJ2-1; 12 bases map to TRBD2. With V trimmed by 6 bases and J by 6 bases, 6 bases remained unmatched. The germline CDR1 and CDR2 sequences are SGHTA and FQGNSA. This CDR3 comprises 15 residues. The DNA for the CDR3 is TGTGCCAGCAGTCTAGCGGGGGGGCCAGCCAATGAGCAGTTCTTC. Translation gives CASSLAGGPANEQFF.

The V call is TRBV6-6, the J call TRBJ1-1, with D unclear. The germline V gene encodes CDR1 MNHNY and CDR2 SVGAGI (reference sequence). V dropped 7 bases and J dropped 1 base, with 13 bases sitting between them. This CDR3 has 14 amino acids. CDR3 bases: TGTGCCAGCACTCTCCCCGGTGGGAACACTGAAGCTTTCTTT. Amino acid sequence: CASTLPGGNTEAFF.

V is TRBV12-3 or TRBV12-4 and J is TRBJ1-2; D is uncertain. This CDR3 is built from 12 residues. Trimming shortened V by 4 bases and J by 4 bases, and 7 bases separated the two germline ends. The CDR3 loop is CASSSPSYGYTF. The CDR3 DNA is TGTGCCAGCAGTTCCCCGTCCTATGGCTACACCTTC.

The V gene is TRBV9, the J gene TRBJ1-2, with TRBD1 matching over 9 bases. The CDR3 spans 17 residues. With V trimmed by 3 bases and J by 0 bases, 9 bases remained unmatched. Per the germline V gene, CDR1 is SGDLS and CDR2 is YYNGEE. The CDR3 sequence is CASSDQIGQGTNYGYTF. The CDR3 DNA follows: TGTGCCAGCAGCGACCAAATTGGACAGGGGACTAACTATGGCTACACCTTC.

This chain joins TRBV19 and TRBJ2-5; 9 bases are a match to TRBD2. Trimming cost V 5 bases and J 6 bases; bases outside gene matches: 10. Looked up from germline, CDR1 is LNHDA and CDR2 is SQIVND (reference sequence). There are 15 residues in the CDR3. CDR3 protein: CASSDSGTSYKTQYF. CDR3 bases: TGTGCCAGTAGTGACTCCGGGACTAGCTATAAGACCCAGTACTTC.

This chain connects TRBV23-1 to TRBJ1-5; TRBD1 matches 7 bases. TRBV23-1 is classed as an ORF, of uncertain function. CDR3 length equals 14 residues. The V segment lost 4 bases and the J segment 6 bases; nucleotides outside the gene matches: 6. As DNA, the CDR3 is TGCGCCAGCAGTCGACAGGGAGACGGTCAGCCCCAGCATTTT. Its protein product is CASSRQGDGQPQHF.